The text below deals with one TCR beta chain. CDR3 length: 15 amino acids. Germline V CDR1 and CDR2: KGHSH, LQKENI. V was pared by 3 bases and J by 6 bases, with 18 bases between. The data originate from a study of control samples from healthy donors and cancer patients. Assay: immunoSEQ multiplex PCR; the TCRdb copy retains only in-frame clones and omits some. The sample lists 130,000 to 150,000 clones, 85% to 95% occurring once. The chain employs TRBV18 and TRBJ2-7; D is unclear. This clonotype originated in a man aged 55 to 70 with colorectal cancer. Sequencing was done on a sample of PBMCs. CDR3 residues: CASSPSGPAASEQYF. The CDR3, as DNA: TGTGCCAGCTCACCGTCCGGCCCCGCAGCTTCCGAGCAGTACTTC.